These T cell receptor beta chains were read from a single sample in a study of cytomegalovirus exposure and HLA in healthy donors. Measured with immunoSEQ multiplex PCR; TCRdb has only the in-frame clones, and not every one. The profile covers 94,000 or so clones, with 60% to 80% appearing a single time and approximately 8.9% taken by the ten largest. The source material was PBMCs. All receptors derive from a man aged 55 to 70 in good health and CMV-seronegative. Both conserved end residues are part of each CDR3. D genes are given only for firm matches. Some rows mark clone size as missing; the rest say once, few, many or name a class of expanded clone.

clone_size	v_call	j_call	d_call	cdr3_nt	cdr3_aa
-	TRBV11-2	TRBJ1-2	TRBD1	TGTGCCAGCAGCTTAGAAGGGGACAGGGGCTATGGCTACACCTTC	CASSLEGDRGYGYTF
-	TRBV6-6	TRBJ2-1	-	TGTGCCAGCAGTTACTCGAGCGGAGTTGTGTACAATGAGCAGTTCTTC	CASSYSSGVVYNEQFF
-	TRBV13	TRBJ2-7	-	TGTGCCAGCAGCTCAACCCAGGGCGAGCAGTACTTC	CASSSTQGEQYF
-	TRBV19	TRBJ2-3	TRBD2	TGTGCCACTGGACTAGCGGGAGTGACAGATACGCAGTATTTT	CATGLAGVTDTQYF
-	TRBV19	TRBJ1-2	-	TGTGCCAGTAGTGGGACGGGGGAAGGAGGCTACACCTTC	CASSGTGEGGYTF
-	TRBV7-8	TRBJ2-7	TRBD1	TGTGCCAGCACCCGAGGGGGCCCGCTCGAGCAGTACTTC	CASTRGGPLEQYF
-	TRBV30	TRBJ1-4	-	TGTGCCTGGATTTCCAATCCGGAGGACCCTGAAAAACTGTTTTTT	CAWISNPEDPEKLFF
-	TRBV7-8	TRBJ2-7	-	TGTGCCAGCAGCTTAGAGATTAGGGGTGGGGCCTACGAGCAGTACTTC	CASSLEIRGGAYEQYF
-	TRBV6-5	TRBJ2-7	TRBD2	TGTGCCAGCAGTTCCCGACTAGCGGGGACCTACGAGCAGTACTTC	CASSSRLAGTYEQYF
-	TRBV11-2	TRBJ2-3	TRBD2	TGTGCCAGCAGCTTTCTAGCGGGGGTCTCAGATACGCAGTATTTT	CASSFLAGVSDTQYF
-	TRBV27	TRBJ1-5	-	TGTGCCAGCAGCCCCGGCGGGCATAGCACGATGACCCAGCATTTT	CASSPGGHSTMTQHF
-	TRBV9	TRBJ2-7	-	TGTGCCAGCAGCGCCCGGGGAGTCGGCGAGCAGTACTTC	CASSARGVGEQYF
once	TRBV7-6	TRBJ2-2	TRBD2	TGTGCCAGCAGCCAAGGACTAGTTTTCTCCGGGGAGCTGTTTTTT	CASSQGLVFSGELFF
-	TRBV20-1	TRBJ1-2	-	TGCAGTGCTAGGGACACCTATGGCTACACCTTC	CSARDTYGYTF
-	TRBV7-9	TRBJ2-1	TRBD2	TGTGCCAGCAGCCGGCGGGGGGGGGAGTCGGCGGGCGAGCAGTTCTTC	CASSRRGGESAGEQFF
-	TRBV6-5	TRBJ2-7	-	TGTGCCAGCAGTTACTCCCGGGACTTTTACGAGCAGTACTTC	CASSYSRDFYEQYF
-	TRBV6-1	TRBJ2-7	TRBD1	TGTGCCAGCAGTGTGCCCCGTGACAGGGAAAGGAGGATGCAGTACTTC	CASSVPRDRERRMQYF
-	TRBV7-8	TRBJ2-6	TRBD1	TGTGCCAGCAGCTTATTTCGTGGGACAGCCTCCGTCCTGACTTTC	CASSLFRGTASVLTF
few	TRBV7-7	TRBJ2-3	-	TGTGCTAGCAGCCCGGGACTGAGCACAGATACGCAGTATTTT	CASSPGLSTDTQYF
-	TRBV5-4	TRBJ1-1	-	TGTGCCAGCAGCTTGGGCGGGGGCGCGATGAACACTGAAGCTTTCTTT	CASSLGGGAMNTEAFF
-	TRBV7-9	TRBJ2-1	TRBD2	TGTGCCAGCAGCGGGCGGACTAGCGGGATCTCCTACAATGAGCAGTTCTTC	CASSGRTSGISYNEQFF
-	TRBV5-1	TRBJ2-3	-	TGCGCCAGCAGCTGGGCTAGCGCAGATACGCAGTATTTT	CASSWASADTQYF
-	TRBV6-5	TRBJ2-2	TRBD1	TGTGCCAGCAGTTACCGACAGGGGGCTACCGGGGAGCTGTTTTTT	CASSYRQGATGELFF
-	TRBV5-6	TRBJ2-6	-	TGTGCCAGCAGCTTGGTCCAGGGATCCTCTGGGGCCAACGTCCTGACTTTC	CASSLVQGSSGANVLTF
-	TRBV30	TRBJ1-3	-	TGTGCCTGGTCCGGCGGAGATGGAAACACCATATATTTT	CAWSGGDGNTIYF
-	TRBV30	TRBJ1-3	-	TGTGCCTGGAGTGTAAACAGGCGAAGCTCTGGAAACACCATATATTTT	CAWSVNRRSSGNTIYF
once	TRBV10-1	TRBJ2-2	-	TGCGCCAGCAGCGACCTAGAGAACACCGGGGAGCTGTTTTTT	CASSDLENTGELFF
-	TRBV27	TRBJ2-6	-	TGTGCCAGCAGCCCACTTAGCTCTGGGGCCAACGTCCTGACTTTC	CASSPLSSGANVLTF
few	TRBV5-1	TRBJ1-1	-	TGCGCCAGCAGCTTGCAAGGAGCCAACACTGAAGCTTTCTTT	CASSLQGANTEAFF
-	TRBV2	TRBJ2-7	-	TGTGCCAGCAGCTGGACACCCTCGGGCGAGCAGTACTTC	CASSWTPSGEQYF
-	TRBV29-1	TRBJ1-1	TRBD1	TGCAGCGGGGGACAGATGAACACTGAAGCTTTCTTT	CSGGQMNTEAFF
-	TRBV19	TRBJ2-5	TRBD2	TGTGCCAGTATGGCCGAGGCACGGCGGGAGTCCTTCTTTAAAGAGACCCAGTACTTC	CASMAEARRESFFKETQYF
few	TRBV6-1	TRBJ1-1	-	TGTGCCAGCAGCGGGGGGCCGGGAAGTGAAGCTTTCTTT	CASSGGPGSEAFF
-	TRBV18	TRBJ1-2	-	TGTGCCAGCTCACCCGAAAGTGAGGGCTATGGCTACACCTTC	CASSPESEGYGYTF
-	TRBV7-2	TRBJ2-3	-	TGTGCCAGCAGTCAAGCTGATACGCAGTATTTT	CASSQADTQYF
-	TRBV30	TRBJ2-7	-	TGTGCCTGGAGTACCTACTCCTACGAGCAGTACTTC	CAWSTYSYEQYF
-	TRBV29-1	TRBJ1-1	TRBD1	TGCAGCGTCGACAGGGTGGACACTGAAGCTTTCTTT	CSVDRVDTEAFF